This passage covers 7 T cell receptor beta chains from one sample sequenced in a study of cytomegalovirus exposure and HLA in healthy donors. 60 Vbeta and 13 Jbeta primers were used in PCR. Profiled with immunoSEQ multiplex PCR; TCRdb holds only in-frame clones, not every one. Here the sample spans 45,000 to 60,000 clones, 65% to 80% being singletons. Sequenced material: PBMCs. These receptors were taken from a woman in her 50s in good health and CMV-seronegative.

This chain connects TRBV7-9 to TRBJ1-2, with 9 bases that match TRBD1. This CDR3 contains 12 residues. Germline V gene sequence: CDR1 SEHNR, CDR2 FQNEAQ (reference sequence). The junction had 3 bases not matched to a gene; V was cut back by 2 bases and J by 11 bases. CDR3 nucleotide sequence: TGTGCCAGCAGCTTACCCGACAGGGGGTACACCTTC. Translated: CASSLPDRGYTF.

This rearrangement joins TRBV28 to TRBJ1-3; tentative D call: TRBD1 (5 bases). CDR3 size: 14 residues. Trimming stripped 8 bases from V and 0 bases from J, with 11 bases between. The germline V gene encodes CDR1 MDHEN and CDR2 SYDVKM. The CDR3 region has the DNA TGTGCCAGCCAAGGAGGGGTCTCTGGAAACACCATATATTTT. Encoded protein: CASQGGVSGNTIYF.

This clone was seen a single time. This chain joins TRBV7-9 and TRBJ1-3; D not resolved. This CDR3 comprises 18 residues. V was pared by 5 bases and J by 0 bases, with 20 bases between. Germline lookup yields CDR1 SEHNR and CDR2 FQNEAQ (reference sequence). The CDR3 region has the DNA TGTGCCAGCAGCCCCTCGGAGAGACGGTTGACCTCTGGAAACACCATATATTTT. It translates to CASSPSERRLTSGNTIYF.

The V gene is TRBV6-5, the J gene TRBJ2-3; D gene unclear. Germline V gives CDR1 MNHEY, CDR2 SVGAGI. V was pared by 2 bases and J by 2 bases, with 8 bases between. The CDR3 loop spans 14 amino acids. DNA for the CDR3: TGTGCCAGCAGTTACCAGTTTAACACAGATACGCAGTATTTT. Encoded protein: CASSYQFNTDTQYF.

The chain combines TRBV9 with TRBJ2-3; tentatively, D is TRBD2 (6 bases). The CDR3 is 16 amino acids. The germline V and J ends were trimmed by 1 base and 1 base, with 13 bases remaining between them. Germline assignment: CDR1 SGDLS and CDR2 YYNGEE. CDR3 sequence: CASSVSGTGGTDTQYF. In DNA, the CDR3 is TGTGCCAGCAGCGTATCAGGGACGGGGGGCACAGATACGCAGTATTTT.

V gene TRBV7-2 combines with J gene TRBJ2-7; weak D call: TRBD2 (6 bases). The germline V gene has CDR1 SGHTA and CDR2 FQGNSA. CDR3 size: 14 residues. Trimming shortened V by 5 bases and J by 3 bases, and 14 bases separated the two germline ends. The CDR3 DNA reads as TGTGCCAGCAGCACTAGCCGGGACGGCTACGAGCAGTACTTC. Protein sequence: CASSTSRDGYEQYF.

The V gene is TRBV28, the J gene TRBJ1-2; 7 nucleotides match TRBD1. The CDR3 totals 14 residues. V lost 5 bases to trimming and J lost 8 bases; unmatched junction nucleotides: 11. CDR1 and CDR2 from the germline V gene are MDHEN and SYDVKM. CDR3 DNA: TGTGCCAGCAGTGCGATCGACAGGGTGAAGGGCTACACCTTC. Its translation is CASSAIDRVKGYTF.